Each of the 25 T cell receptor beta chains below was sequenced from the same sample in a study of cytomegalovirus exposure and HLA in healthy donors. Clones were read by immunoSEQ multiplex PCR, and TCRdb kept only the in-frame ones, dropping some. The sample carries about 98,000 clones, roughly 87% recorded once. The material sequenced was PBMCs. Every receptor here comes from a man aged 18 to 29 in good health and CMV-seropositive.

The chain employs TRBV7-9 and TRBJ1-1; D is unresolved. The CDR3 contains 11 residues. CDR1 is SEHNR and CDR2 is FQNEAQ in the germline V gene (reference sequence). With 3 bases removed from V and 11 bases from J, the gap between germline ends came to 10 bases. In DNA, the CDR3 is TGTGCCAGCAGCTTCTTTCTTTATGCTTTCTTT. It translates to CASSFFLYAFF. Full variable domain (missing parts from reference TRBV7-9 and TRBJ1-1): DTGVSQNPRHKITKRGQNVTFRCDPISEHNRLYWYRQTLGQGPEFLTYFQNEAQLEKSRLLSDRFSAERPKGSFSTLEIQRTEQGDSAMYLCASSFFLYAFFGQGTRLTVV.

This chain links TRBV11-3 with TRBJ2-1, with 9 bases identical to TRBD2. The V gene end was trimmed by 5 bases and the J gene end by 0 bases; junction bases not matched to a gene: 17. The germline V gene has CDR1 SGHNT and CDR2 YENEEA. There are 20 residues in the CDR3. For the CDR3, the DNA is TGTGCCAGCAGCCCGACCGCATCTAGCGGGGCCTTAAGCTCCTACAATGAGCAGTTCTTC. Its translation: CASSPTASSGALSSYNEQFF.

V and J are TRBV13 and TRBJ2-1; 12 bases align to TRBD2. The V gene end was trimmed by 4 bases and the J gene end by 5 bases; junction bases not matched to a gene: 12. The CDR3 has 18 amino acids. From germline, CDR1 is PRHDT and CDR2 FYEKMQ (reference sequence). CDR3 sequence (DNA): TGTGCCAGCAGCTCTTCTAGCGGGAGGGCACTACTTCACAATGAGCAGTTCTTC. Encoded protein: CASSSSSGRALLHNEQFF. Looking up the rest from reference TRBV13 and TRBJ2-1 gives the full variable domain: AAGVIQSPRHLIKEKRETATLKCYPIPRHDTVYWYQQGPGQDPQFLISFYEKMQSDKGSIPDRFSAQQFSDYHSELNMSSLELGDSALYFCASSSSSGRALLHNEQFFGPGTRLTVL.

This clone appeared once. The chain employs TRBV4-1 and TRBJ2-1; 14 bases are shared with TRBD2. Trimming at V came to 4 bases and at J to 8 bases, leaving 13 bases not matched to a gene. The CDR3 contains 18 residues. The germline CDR1 and CDR2 sequences are MGHRA and YSYEKL. The CDR3 region has the DNA TGCGCCAGCAGCCTGGGCTTTGGACTAGCGGGGGGCCCGGATGAGCAGTTCTTC. It is translated as CASSLGFGLAGGPDEQFF.

The rearrangement uses TRBV2 and TRBJ2-1, with D possibly being TRBD1 (6 bases). V was clipped by 0 bases and J by 8 bases, with 11 bases between them. The CDR3 extends over 14 amino acids. Germline V gene sequence: CDR1 SNHLY, CDR2 FYNNEI. This chain's CDR3 is CASSEALQGYEQFF. The CDR3 coding sequence is TGTGCCAGCAGTGAAGCGCTTCAGGGGTATGAGCAGTTCTTC.

This chain joins TRBV2 and TRBJ2-4, with 8 nucleotides matching TRBD2. Losses at the gene ends were 7 bases for V and 1 base for J; bases not matched to a gene: 3. The length of the CDR3 is 14 residues. Per the germline V gene, CDR1 is SNHLY and CDR2 is FYNNEI. The CDR3 loop is CASTGGRAKNIQYF. The CDR3 DNA follows: TGTGCCAGCACTGGCGGGAGGGCCAAAAACATTCAGTACTTC.

The sample holds a few counts of this clone. The DNA of the CDR3 is TGTGCCAGCAGCCGGGACACCTACTATGGCTACACCTTC. Protein product: CASSRDTYYGYTF. The chain recombines TRBV27 with TRBJ1-2, with a possible D match to TRBD1 (6 bases). The V gene's germline CDR1 is MNHEY and CDR2 SMNVEV (reference sequence). CDR3 length: 13 residues. Trimming took off 6 bases at V and 3 bases at J, with 11 bases between the two ends.

V and J are TRBV9 and TRBJ2-3; 13 positions agree with TRBD2. V lost 4 bases to trimming and J lost 1 base; unmatched junction nucleotides: 6. The CDR3 has 17 residues. From germline, CDR1 is SGDLS and CDR2 YYNGEE. The CDR3 region has the DNA TGTGCCAGCAGCCCACGGACTAGCGGGAGCCGCACAGATACGCAGTATTTT. Its protein product is CASSPRTSGSRTDTQYF.

The chain combines TRBV27 with TRBJ1-5, with D uncertain. Germline V gene lookup returns CDR1 MNHEY and CDR2 SMNVEV (reference sequence). The CDR3 contains 12 residues. The V gene lost 8 bases and the J gene lost 2 bases, with 7 bases spanning the gap. The CDR3 nucleotides read TGTGCCAGCCCTCAGGGCAATCAGCCCCAGCATTTT. Encoded protein: CASPQGNQPQHF.

A single count supports this clone. The chain is built from TRBV5-6 and TRBJ2-7, with 8 bases matching TRBD1. V lost 2 bases to trimming and J lost 2 bases; unmatched junction nucleotides: 15. Germline-derived CDR1 and CDR2 are SGHDT and YYEEEE. The CDR3 spans 18 residues. The CDR3 coding sequence is TGTGCCAGCAGCTTACCCGGGACAGGCCGTAGCGCGCCCTACGAGCAGTACTTC. Translated: CASSLPGTGRSAPYEQYF.

The chain joins TRBV7-8 to TRBJ1-5, with D perhaps TRBD1 (6 bases). Trimming cost V 5 bases and J 7 bases, with 12 bases left between them. Per germline, CDR1 SGHVS and CDR2 FQNEAQ. CDR3 length: 13 amino acids. This chain's CDR3 is CASSPGQNQPQHF. The DNA of the CDR3 is TGTGCCAGCAGCCCCGGACAGAACCAGCCCCAGCATTTT.

The chain couples TRBV6-5 to TRBJ2-7; 10 bases align to TRBD1. This CDR3 has 12 amino acids. V shed 2 bases, J shed 12 bases, and the junction held 4 bases outside the gene matches. Germline CDR1 is MNHEY and CDR2 is SVGAGI. Here the CDR3 reads CASSYPTGGWYF. The CDR3 DNA is TGTGCCAGCAGTTACCCGACAGGGGGCTGGTACTTC.

V and J are TRBV18 and TRBJ1-2; 7 positions agree with TRBD1. CDR1 is KGHSH and CDR2 is LQKENI in the germline V gene. After removal of 5 bases from V and 7 bases from J, the junction contained 10 bases not matched to a gene. The CDR3 is made up of 14 amino acids. The DNA of the CDR3 is TGTGCCAGCTCAGTGGCCGGGACAGAGCTTGGCTACACCTTC. It yields the protein CASSVAGTELGYTF.

The chain has TRBV9 and TRBJ2-7, with a tentative D call TRBD2 (6 bases). Trimming took 0 bases from V and 4 from J, leaving 14 bases between them. Looked up from germline, CDR1 is SGDLS and CDR2 is YYNGEE. This CDR3 contains 15 residues. The CDR3 loop is CASSVATGSWYEQYF. As DNA, the CDR3 is TGTGCCAGCAGCGTAGCTACCGGGAGCTGGTACGAGCAGTACTTC.

The chain is built from TRBV4-3 and TRBJ2-7; 7 nucleotides line up with TRBD2. The germline V gene encodes CDR1 LGHNA and CDR2 YSLEER. CDR3 size: 16 residues. The J segment lost 1 base and the V segment lost 4 bases, leaving 10 bases of the junction unmatched. The CDR3 is CASSLYLTSSSYEQYF. For the CDR3, the DNA is TGCGCCAGCAGCCTATACCTGACTAGCAGTTCCTACGAGCAGTACTTC.

The genes are TRBV29-1 and TRBJ2-5, with D hard to call. CDR1 SQVTM and CDR2 ANQGSEA come from the germline V gene. This CDR3 has 12 residues. V was shortened by 5 bases and J by 0 bases, with 7 bases between the two germline ends. CDR3: CSVLINQETQYF. Here the CDR3 DNA reads TGCAGCGTTTTAATAAACCAAGAGACCCAGTACTTC.

The chain recombines TRBV11-2 with TRBJ2-4, with a weak D call TRBD1 (6 bases). This CDR3 is 15 amino acids long. Germline assignment: CDR1 SGHAT and CDR2 FQNNGV. The germline V and J ends were trimmed by 4 bases and 6 bases, with 16 bases remaining between them. CDR3 sequence: CASSWRQTGGNIQYF. CDR3 sequence (DNA): TGTGCCAGCAGCTGGAGACAGACAGGAGGAAACATTCAGTACTTC.

The chain combines TRBV27 with TRBJ2-1; the D gene is possibly TRBD2 (5 bases). Trimming cost V 5 bases and J 9 bases, with 11 bases left between them. The germline gives CDR1 MNHEY, CDR2 SMNVEV (reference sequence). The CDR3 consists of 12 residues. The CDR3 loop is CASSSGLSEQFF. As DNA, the CDR3 is TGTGCCAGCAGTAGCGGACTTTCTGAGCAGTTCTTC.

The rearrangement uses TRBV28 and TRBJ2-7; a possible D gene is TRBD1 (6 bases). V was pared by 5 bases and J by 6 bases, with 11 bases between. The CDR3 runs 12 residues. Germline V CDR1 and CDR2: MDHEN, SYDVKM. The CDR3 sequence: CASSTTGIEQYF. DNA for the CDR3: TGTGCCAGCAGTACTACAGGGATCGAGCAGTACTTC.

The J gene is TRBJ2-7, the V gene TRBV11-2, with TRBD2 matching 8 bases. The CDR3 runs 15 residues. The germline V gene encodes CDR1 SGHAT and CDR2 FQNNGV. J lost 6 bases, V lost 5 bases, and 12 bases had no gene match. The CDR3 DNA is TGTGCCAGCAGCACACGTAGCGGGACGCCGGGCGAGCAGTACTTC. Translating gives CASSTRSGTPGEQYF.

The gene calls are TRBV6-1 and TRBJ2-7; tentative D call: TRBD1 (6 bases). Germline CDR1 and CDR2: MNHNS and SASEGT. Trimming cost V 4 bases and J 3 bases, with 16 bases left between them. The CDR3 covers 15 residues. DNA for the CDR3: TGTGCCAGCAGTGTAAGTTCGAGACAGGTCTACGAGCAGTACTTC. This sequence encodes CASSVSSRQVYEQYF.

This clone showed up just once. The CDR3 DNA reads as TGTGCCAGCAGCCACCGGGACTACCACTACGAGCAGTACTTC. Translated, it gives CASSHRDYHYEQYF. The V gene is TRBV14, the J gene TRBJ2-7, with 7 bases lining up with TRBD2. The CDR3 runs to 14 residues. The trim removed 3 bases at V and 3 bases at J, leaving 5 bases unmatched. CDR1 SGHDN and CDR2 FVKESK come from the germline V gene.

This rearrangement joins TRBV29-1 to TRBJ2-3; 11 bases are a match to TRBD2. There are 16 residues in the CDR3. Germline assignment: CDR1 SQVTM and CDR2 ANQGSEA. V lost 7 bases to trimming and J lost 4 bases; unmatched junction nucleotides: 13. Here the CDR3 reads CSGTPTSGEGADTQYF. Here the CDR3 DNA reads TGCAGCGGCACACCGACTAGCGGGGAGGGTGCAGATACGCAGTATTTT.

This clone is judged medium-sized. The chain has TRBV6-1 and TRBJ2-2, with a tentative D call TRBD2 (7 bases). The CDR3 totals 15 residues. Trimming removed 1 base from V and 6 bases from J, with 12 bases in between. Germline loops: CDR1 MNHNS, CDR2 SASEGT. Here the CDR3 reads CASSEDGGGPGELFF. CDR3 nucleotide sequence: TGTGCCAGCAGTGAAGATGGGGGGGGGCCCGGGGAGCTGTTTTTT.

The chain recombines TRBV14 with TRBJ1-1; D is possibly TRBD1 (5 bases). The CDR3 runs to 15 residues. CDR1 SGHDN and CDR2 FVKESK come from the germline V gene. The V gene lost 4 bases and the J gene lost 0 bases, with 12 bases spanning the gap. The CDR3 is CASSLYDSMNTEAFF. Here the CDR3 DNA reads TGTGCCAGCAGCCTTTACGACAGCATGAACACTGAAGCTTTCTTT.